The next 18 T cell receptor beta chains were all read from a single sample in a study of kidney transplant recipient with SARS-CoV-2 infection. From the reads, TCRdb called clonotypes with MiXCR, one entry per CDR3 protein. Of approximately 250,000 distinct CDR3 sequences in the sample, around 26% are singletons; the top ten hold under 9.5%. The material was a blood sample, obtained at baseline and around day 120 from a kidney transplant recipient. These receptors were taken from a young adult male patient who had COVID-19 and was a kidney transplant recipient. T cells may partly derive from the graft donor.

In its sample, this clonotype was seen many times. The CDR3 reads CASTGFYGYTF. The CDR3 region has the DNA TGTGCCAGCACAGGGTTCTATGGCTACACCTTC. This chain connects TRBV19 to TRBJ1-2; D possibly corresponds to TRBD1 (6 bases). Trimming pared 9 bases from V and 4 bases from J, leaving 9 bases between. Germline values: CDR1 LNHDA, CDR2 SQIVND (reference sequence). This CDR3 comprises 11 residues.

The sample holds many counts of this clonotype. The genes are TRBV11-2 and TRBJ2-7; the match to TRBD2 covers 7 bases. The J segment lost 0 bases and the V segment lost 7 bases, leaving 9 bases of the junction unmatched. CDR1 and CDR2 (germline): SGHAT, FQNNGV. The CDR3 is 15 residues long. The CDR3 nucleotides are TGTGCCAGCACCCCCACTAGCGTAAGCTCCTACGAGCAGTACTTC. Protein: CASTPTSVSSYEQYF.

This clonotype was detected ten times or more. The rearrangement uses TRBV29-1 and TRBJ1-2, with TRBD1 as a possible D gene (6 bases). Germline lookup yields CDR1 SQVTM and CDR2 ANQGSEA. The V and J ends lost 0 bases and 1 base respectively, with 9 bases between them. The CDR3 contains 14 residues. CDR3 in amino acids: CSVEETGINYGYTF. The CDR3 DNA sequence: TGCAGCGTTGAAGAGACAGGAATTAACTATGGCTACACCTTC.

This clonotype was seen repeatedly, ten times or more. The rearrangement links TRBV11-3 to TRBJ1-1; D uncertain. Germline V gene sequence: CDR1 SGHNT, CDR2 YENEEA. Trimming removed 0 bases at V and 3 bases at J, with 14 bases between. This CDR3 has 16 amino acids. The CDR3 is CASSLDRIGGYTEAFF. The CDR3, as DNA: TGTGCCAGCAGCTTAGATCGAATCGGCGGGTACACTGAAGCTTTCTTT.

As regards this clonotype: A much larger clone sits a single nucleotide away, making a read error possible. This rearrangement joins TRBV11-3 to TRBJ1-2; no definite D call. Germline-derived CDR1 and CDR2 are SGHNT and YENEEA. The CDR3 runs 17 residues. The CDR3 DNA is TGTGCCAGCAGCCAGCTAGGCGATCTCGGAAAGACCTATGGCTACGCCTTC. It translates to CASSQLGDLGKTYGYAF.

This clonotype has ten or more counts. This chain joins TRBV7-7 and TRBJ1-2; no firm D call. Germline lookup yields CDR1 SSHAT and CDR2 FNYEAQ (reference sequence). The V end was cut by 4 bases, the J end by 4 bases, with 22 bases between. This CDR3 spans 17 amino acids. The DNA of the CDR3 is TGTGCCAGCAGCTGGCGCGATAAGTGCCGAAAGACCTATGGCTACACCTTC. Translation: CASSWRDKCRKTYGYTF.

About this clonotype: This could be a read error, since a much larger clone is one nucleotide away. The V gene is TRBV28, the J gene TRBJ2-3, with 10 positions matching TRBD2. This CDR3 is 16 amino acids long. Per the germline V gene, CDR1 is MDHEN and CDR2 is SYDVKM. CDR3 nucleotides: TGTGCCGGCAGCCCTGGACTAGCGGACCGCACAGATACGCAGTATTTT. Translating it yields CAGSPGLADRTDTQYF.

This clonotype has at least ten counts. This chain connects TRBV24-1 to TRBJ2-7; a possible D gene is TRBD2 (6 bases). V lost 4 bases and J lost 3, with 18 bases in between. The CDR3 sequence is 16 residues long. Germline lookup yields CDR1 KGHDR and CDR2 SFDVKD. The CDR3 sequence is CATSDAGTQPFYEQYF. DNA of the CDR3: TGTGCCACCAGTGACGCCGGGACTCAACCCTTCTACGAGCAGTACTTC.

In this sample, this clonotype turned up a few times. The chain joins TRBV20-1 to TRBJ2-3, with no clear D. V lost 4 bases and J lost 0, with 11 bases in between. The CDR3 contains 14 residues. In germline, CDR1 is DFQATT, CDR2 SNEGSKA (reference sequence). CDR3 bases: TGCAGTGCTAACCCCCCCTACAGCACAGATACGCAGTATTTT. Translating gives CSANPPYSTDTQYF.

This clonotype has at least ten counts. The chain joins TRBV28 to TRBJ1-5; TRBD1 matches 9 bases. The J segment lost 7 bases and the V segment lost 3 bases, leaving 7 bases of the junction unmatched. The CDR3 is made up of 15 amino acids. CDR1 and CDR2 (germline): MDHEN, SYDVKM. The CDR3 DNA reads TGTGCCAGCAGTTTGCCCGGGACAGGGTTACAGCCCCAGCATTTT. Its translation: CASSLPGTGLQPQHF.

In this sample, this clonotype turned up many times. The chain carries TRBV19 and TRBJ1-2; D not resolved. The germline CDR1 and CDR2 sequences are LNHDA and SQIVND (reference sequence). The CDR3 is 17 residues long. V was trimmed by 5 bases and J by 4 bases, leaving 23 bases between them. The CDR3 sequence is CASSATATNRKTYGYTF. The CDR3 region has the DNA TGTGCCAGTAGTGCAACCGCGACAAATCGAAAGACCTATGGCTACACCTTC.

In the case of this clonotype: A single base separates this from a much larger clone, so it may be a read error. This chain joins TRBV7-3 and TRBJ2-1; D is uncertain. The CDR3 is 17 amino acids. Germline V gene data show CDR1 as SGHTA and CDR2 as FQGTGA. V was trimmed by 1 base and J by 0 bases, leaving 13 bases between them. In DNA, the CDR3 is TGTGCCAGCAGCTTAAACCCCAGCAGGAGCTCCTACAATGAGCAGTTCTTC. Translation: CASSLNPSRSSYNEQFF. Looking up the rest from reference TRBV7-3 and TRBJ2-1 gives the full variable domain: GAGVSQTPSNKVTEKGKYVELRCDPISGHTALYWYRQSLGQGPEFLIYFQGTGAADDSGLPNDRFFAVRPEGSVSTLKIQRTERGDSAVYLCASSLNPSRSSYNEQFFGPGTRLTVL.

This clonotype was detected ten times or more. The chain recombines TRBV19 with TRBJ2-5; 9 bases map to TRBD1. The germline gives CDR1 LNHDA, CDR2 SQIVND (reference sequence). CDR3 length: 15 amino acids. J was trimmed by 0 bases and V by 5 bases; bases with no gene match: 4. The CDR3 nucleotides read TGTGCCAGTAGTGGCCGGGACAGGGACCAAGAGACCCAGTACTTC. Its translation is CASSGRDRDQETQYF. The whole variable domain, filled in from reference TRBV19 and TRBJ2-5, reads DGGITQSPKYLFRKEGQNVTLSCEQNLNHDAMYWYRQDPGQGLRLIYYSQIVNDFQKGDIAEGYSVSREKKESFPLTVTSAQKNPTAFYLCASSGRDRDQETQYFGPGTRLLVL.

This clonotype has at least ten counts. The CDR3 is CASSISGMNYGYTF. The CDR3, as DNA: TGTGCCAGTAGTATATCCGGTATGAACTATGGCTACACCTTC. The chain is built from TRBV19 and TRBJ1-2; D gene ambiguous. The length of the CDR3 is 14 residues. Germline assignment: CDR1 LNHDA and CDR2 SQIVND (reference sequence). The V and J ends lost 2 bases and 2 bases respectively, with 9 bases between them.

This clonotype was seen repeatedly, ten times or more. The gene calls are TRBV6-5 and TRBJ2-7, with 12 bases lining up with TRBD1. The CDR3 is 14 amino acids. After removal of 2 bases from V and 6 bases from J, the junction contained 2 bases not matched to a gene. Germline V gene sequence: CDR1 MNHEY, CDR2 SVGAGI. In nucleotides, the CDR3 is TGTGCCAGCAGTTACACGGGACAGGGGGCCGAGCAGTACTTC. Protein product: CASSYTGQGAEQYF.

This clonotype came up a few times. The chain uses TRBV7-2 and TRBJ2-3, with TRBD1 matching 7 bases. The CDR3 consists of 16 residues. The V gene's germline CDR1 is SGHTA and CDR2 FQGNSA. With V trimmed by 5 bases and J by 4 bases, 12 bases remained unmatched. Here the CDR3 DNA reads TGTGCCAGCAGCCTAGACAGGGTTTCAGGGGCAGATACGCAGTATTTT. It encodes CASSLDRVSGADTQYF.

V usage is TRBV20-1 and J usage is TRBJ2-3; D may be TRBD1 (6 bases). Between the trimmed V and J ends, which lost 0 bases and 0 bases, there was a span of 10 bases. This CDR3 spans 15 amino acids. The germline CDR1 and CDR2 sequences are DFQATT and SNEGSKA (reference sequence). Here the CDR3 reads CSARDSDSSTDTQYF. CDR3 nucleotides: TGCAGTGCTAGAGATTCGGACAGTAGCACAGATACGCAGTATTTT.

J is TRBJ2-3 and V is TRBV4-3; a weak D match, TRBD2 (5 bases). The V end lost 0 bases, the J end lost 4 bases, and 11 bases lay between the germline ends. Germline values: CDR1 LGHNA, CDR2 YSLEER. The CDR3 sequence is 15 residues long. CDR3 nucleotide sequence: TGCGCCAGCAGCCAAGAGGGAGCGGTGGCAGATACGCAGTATTTT. This encodes CASSQEGAVADTQYF.